Listed below are T cell receptor beta chains from one sample, sequenced in a study of blood T cell repertoires in COVID-19. The repertoire was sequenced with immunoSEQ multiplex PCR; TCRdb's copy has only in-frame clones and lacks some. Among over 250,000 clones listed, around 87% were seen once. The specimen sequenced was peripheral blood. These receptors all come from a woman in her forties or fifties with acute or convalescent COVID-19. CDR3s include the opening cysteine and the closing phenylalanine or tryptophan. D genes are given only for firm matches. For some rows the clone size is stated as once, few or many, or as a class when expanded; others skip it.

j_call: TRBJ2-5; d_call: TRBD2; v_call: TRBV4-2; clone_size: NA; cdr3_nt: TGTGCCAGCAGCCAAGAACCCGCGGGAGGGATCCAAGAGACCCAGTACTTC; cdr3_aa: CASSQEPAGGIQETQYF
j_call: TRBJ2-3; d_call: TRBD2; v_call: TRBV18; clone_size: NA; cdr3_nt: TGTGCCAGCTCATCGGGACTAGCGGGGACACACACAGATACGCAGTATTTT; cdr3_aa: CASSSGLAGTHTDTQYF
j_call: TRBJ2-1; d_call: NA; v_call: TRBV6-4; clone_size: NA; cdr3_nt: TGTGCCAGCACACCCACGGCGTGGGAGTTGATGAATGAGCAGTTCTTC; cdr3_aa: CASTPTAWELMNEQFF
j_call: TRBJ2-5; d_call: NA; v_call: TRBV6-4; clone_size: NA; cdr3_nt: TGTGCCAGCGCCCCGGACAGTGGCGAGACCCAGTACTTC; cdr3_aa: CASAPDSGETQYF
j_call: TRBJ2-1; d_call: NA; v_call: TRBV7-6; clone_size: once; cdr3_nt: TGTGCCAGCAGCTCCATAGACGGAGGGGACAATGAGCAGTTCTTC; cdr3_aa: CASSSIDGGDNEQFF
j_call: TRBJ1-2; d_call: NA; v_call: TRBV9; clone_size: NA; cdr3_nt: TGTGCCAGCACTTTGTGGGGGGGCCAAACTGGTGGCTACACCTTC; cdr3_aa: CASTLWGGQTGGYTF
j_call: TRBJ1-6; d_call: NA; v_call: TRBV6-6; clone_size: once; cdr3_nt: TGTGCCAGCAGTCCTCTCACTGGGCACTCACCCCTCCACTTT; cdr3_aa: CASSPLTGHSPLHF
j_call: TRBJ2-5; d_call: NA; v_call: TRBV12-3/TRBV12-4; clone_size: NA; cdr3_nt: TGTGCCAGCAGTTTGCGCCAAGAGACCCAGTACTTC; cdr3_aa: CASSLRQETQYF
j_call: TRBJ1-5; d_call: NA; v_call: TRBV13; clone_size: once; cdr3_nt: TGTGCCAGCAGCTTTGGACGGGGGGGGAATCAGCCCCAGCATTTT; cdr3_aa: CASSFGRGGNQPQHF
j_call: TRBJ2-3; d_call: TRBD2; v_call: TRBV9; clone_size: NA; cdr3_nt: TGTGCCAGCAGCGTAGCGGGAGGGCCAGATACGCAGTATTTT; cdr3_aa: CASSVAGGPDTQYF
j_call: TRBJ1-3; d_call: NA; v_call: TRBV30; clone_size: NA; cdr3_nt: TGTGCCTGGGATGCAGGGTACTCCGGAAACACCATATATTTT; cdr3_aa: CAWDAGYSGNTIYF
j_call: TRBJ2-7; d_call: TRBD2; v_call: TRBV5-6; clone_size: NA; cdr3_nt: TGTGCCAGCACCATGGGCAGACTAGCGGGTACCCACGAGCAGTACTTC; cdr3_aa: CASTMGRLAGTHEQYF
j_call: TRBJ2-3; d_call: NA; v_call: TRBV6-2/TRBV6-3; clone_size: NA; cdr3_nt: TGTGCCAGCAGTTATTTGGTGGGAGTAGGCACAGATACGCAGTATTTT; cdr3_aa: CASSYLVGVGTDTQYF
j_call: TRBJ2-1; d_call: TRBD1; v_call: TRBV27; clone_size: NA; cdr3_nt: TGTGCCAGCAGAACAGGGGGCTACAATGAGCAGTTCTTC; cdr3_aa: CASRTGGYNEQFF
j_call: TRBJ2-1; d_call: NA; v_call: TRBV10-2; clone_size: NA; cdr3_nt: TGCGCCAGCAGCAACACCGATCGTACCCTTTACAATGAGCAGTTCTTC; cdr3_aa: CASSNTDRTLYNEQFF
j_call: TRBJ1-5; d_call: NA; v_call: TRBV19; clone_size: NA; cdr3_nt: TGTGCCAGTCTGGGACCGCGGCGGGGACCCCAGCATTTT; cdr3_aa: CASLGPRRGPQHF
j_call: TRBJ2-5; d_call: NA; v_call: TRBV5-1; clone_size: NA; cdr3_nt: TGCGCCAGCAGCCGGGAGAGCATGTCCAGGGAGACCCAGTACTTC; cdr3_aa: CASSRESMSRETQYF
j_call: TRBJ1-5; d_call: TRBD1; v_call: TRBV3-1/TRBV3-2; clone_size: once; cdr3_nt: TGTGCCAGCAGCCCGACAGGGGGTCGCAATCAGCCCCAGCATTTT; cdr3_aa: CASSPTGGRNQPQHF
j_call: TRBJ2-1; d_call: TRBD2; v_call: TRBV7-8; clone_size: NA; cdr3_nt: TGTGCCAGCAGCCCCCACCGGCTAGCGGGAGTCAATGAGCAGTTCTTC; cdr3_aa: CASSPHRLAGVNEQFF
j_call: TRBJ2-3; d_call: NA; v_call: TRBV24-1; clone_size: NA; cdr3_nt: TGTGCCACCAGTGCAGAATCTAGCACAGATACGCAGTATTTT; cdr3_aa: CATSAESSTDTQYF
j_call: TRBJ1-5; d_call: TRBD1; v_call: TRBV27; clone_size: NA; cdr3_nt: TGTGCCAGCAAGGGACAGCAGAATCAGCCCCAGCATTTT; cdr3_aa: CASKGQQNQPQHF
j_call: TRBJ1-5; d_call: NA; v_call: TRBV27; clone_size: NA; cdr3_nt: TGTGCCAGCAACCCCCCGACAGGAAATCAGCCCCAGCATTTT; cdr3_aa: CASNPPTGNQPQHF
j_call: TRBJ2-1; d_call: NA; v_call: TRBV4-3; clone_size: NA; cdr3_nt: TGCGCCAGCAGCCAAGATCTTGGCGGAAGCTCCTACAATGAGCAGTTCTTC; cdr3_aa: CASSQDLGGSSYNEQFF
j_call: TRBJ1-5; d_call: NA; v_call: TRBV23-1; clone_size: NA; cdr3_nt: TGCGGGGGCCCCCCACAGGGAGGCAATCAGCCCCAGCATTTT; cdr3_aa: CGGPPQGGNQPQHF
j_call: TRBJ2-7; d_call: NA; v_call: TRBV28; clone_size: NA; cdr3_nt: TGTGCCAGCAGCCCGGGGGTCCGGACTATCGTGACCTACGAGCAGTACTTC; cdr3_aa: CASSPGVRTIVTYEQYF
j_call: TRBJ2-3; d_call: NA; v_call: TRBV10-3; clone_size: NA; cdr3_nt: TGTGCCATCAGCCCGACAGGGACTAGCACAGATACGCAGTATTTT; cdr3_aa: CAISPTGTSTDTQYF
j_call: TRBJ1-2; d_call: NA; v_call: TRBV5-8; clone_size: NA; cdr3_nt: TGTGCCAGCAGCTTAGTTCCGGGAAGTGGCTACACCTTC; cdr3_aa: CASSLVPGSGYTF
j_call: TRBJ2-1; d_call: NA; v_call: TRBV7-2; clone_size: NA; cdr3_nt: TGTGCCAGCAGCTTAGCCCGCCTAACTGAGCAGTTCTTC; cdr3_aa: CASSLARLTEQFF
j_call: TRBJ2-3; d_call: TRBD2; v_call: TRBV19; clone_size: once; cdr3_nt: TGTGCCAGTATGGAACTAGCGGGAGAGGCGAATACGCAGTATTTT; cdr3_aa: CASMELAGEANTQYF
j_call: TRBJ1-2; d_call: NA; v_call: TRBV9; clone_size: NA; cdr3_nt: TGTGCCAGCAGCATAACACCTAACTATGGCTACACCTTC; cdr3_aa: CASSITPNYGYTF
j_call: TRBJ2-7; d_call: TRBD1; v_call: TRBV27; clone_size: NA; cdr3_nt: TGTGCCAGCAGTTCGTTAAACAGGGGAAACTCCTACGAGCAGTACTTC; cdr3_aa: CASSSLNRGNSYEQYF
j_call: TRBJ2-2; d_call: NA; v_call: TRBV20-1; clone_size: NA; cdr3_nt: TGCAGTGCTAGTCCGAGACTACAAACCGGGGAGCTGTTTTTT; cdr3_aa: CSASPRLQTGELFF
j_call: TRBJ1-3; d_call: NA; v_call: TRBV5-1; clone_size: NA; cdr3_nt: TGCGCCAGCAGCTTGGGCGGGCTTACCGGAAACACCATATATTTT; cdr3_aa: CASSLGGLTGNTIYF
j_call: TRBJ2-5; d_call: NA; v_call: TRBV15; clone_size: NA; cdr3_nt: TGTGCCACCAGCAGAGACAGGGCCCAAGAGACCCAGTACTTC; cdr3_aa: CATSRDRAQETQYF
j_call: TRBJ2-7; d_call: NA; v_call: TRBV6-4; clone_size: NA; cdr3_nt: TGTGCCAGCAGACTCGACAGCTCCTACGAGCAGTACTTC; cdr3_aa: CASRLDSSYEQYF
j_call: TRBJ2-5; d_call: TRBD1; v_call: TRBV24-1; clone_size: NA; cdr3_nt: TGTGCCACCATGGGGACAGGAGGATACCAAGAGACCCAGTACTTC; cdr3_aa: CATMGTGGYQETQYF
j_call: TRBJ2-1; d_call: TRBD1; v_call: TRBV5-8; clone_size: NA; cdr3_nt: TGTGCCAGCAGTTACGGGACAGGGTTCGTGTTCTTC; cdr3_aa: CASSYGTGFVFF
j_call: TRBJ2-7; d_call: TRBD2; v_call: TRBV3-1/TRBV3-2; clone_size: NA; cdr3_nt: TGTGCCAGCAGCCAACCCGGGACTAGCGGGAGGTACGAGCAGTACTTC; cdr3_aa: CASSQPGTSGRYEQYF
j_call: TRBJ2-1; d_call: TRBD2; v_call: TRBV4-2; clone_size: NA; cdr3_nt: TGTGCCAGCAGCCGGTCCCCGGGACTAGCGGAGAACAATGAGCAGTTCTTC; cdr3_aa: CASSRSPGLAENNEQFF
j_call: TRBJ2-7; d_call: NA; v_call: TRBV27; clone_size: NA; cdr3_nt: TGTGCCAGCAGTTTATCAGGGGGCGAGCAGTACTTC; cdr3_aa: CASSLSGGEQYF
j_call: TRBJ1-5; d_call: NA; v_call: TRBV19; clone_size: NA; cdr3_nt: TGTGCCAGTAGTATTCACAGGGAGAGCAATCAGCCCCAGCATTTT; cdr3_aa: CASSIHRESNQPQHF
j_call: TRBJ1-1; d_call: TRBD1; v_call: TRBV10-3; clone_size: NA; cdr3_nt: TGTGCCATCAGCCCCGGGACAGGGAAAGGGAACACTGAAGCTTTCTTT; cdr3_aa: CAISPGTGKGNTEAFF
j_call: TRBJ2-1; d_call: TRBD1; v_call: TRBV7-2; clone_size: NA; cdr3_nt: TGTGCCAGCAGCTTACGGACAGGGGCAGGTAATGAGCAGTTCTTC; cdr3_aa: CASSLRTGAGNEQFF
j_call: TRBJ2-2; d_call: NA; v_call: TRBV30; clone_size: NA; cdr3_nt: TGTGCCTGGAGATGGGGCAGGCTGATCGGGGAGCTGTTTTTT; cdr3_aa: CAWRWGRLIGELFF
j_call: TRBJ2-2; d_call: TRBD1; v_call: TRBV27; clone_size: once; cdr3_nt: TGTGCCAGCAGTAAGGGACAGGGATATTCCGGGGAGCTGTTTTTT; cdr3_aa: CASSKGQGYSGELFF
j_call: TRBJ2-5; d_call: NA; v_call: TRBV27; clone_size: NA; cdr3_nt: TGTGCCAGCAGTTTGGGGGCCGGGACACCTGGGCAAGAGACCCAGTACTTC; cdr3_aa: CASSLGAGTPGQETQYF
j_call: TRBJ2-7; d_call: TRBD1; v_call: TRBV5-1; clone_size: NA; cdr3_nt: TGCGCCAGCAGCCCGGCAGGACAGGCCTACGAGCAGTACTTC; cdr3_aa: CASSPAGQAYEQYF
j_call: TRBJ1-1; d_call: TRBD1; v_call: TRBV19; clone_size: once; cdr3_nt: TGTGCCAGTAGTTCCAGGACAGGGCGGGCTTACACTGAAGCTTTCTTT; cdr3_aa: CASSSRTGRAYTEAFF